The 18 T cell receptor beta chains below come from one sample, sequenced in a study of beta chain features in type 1 diabetes (dated by TCRdb to the late 2010s). The method behind the library was the immunoSEQ multiplex PCR assay. The entire isolated RNA was reverse transcribed using the High Capacity cDNA Reverse Transcription Kit, and thus expressed TCRB transcripts were sequenced. TCRdb's version of the immuneACCESS table is confined to in-frame rearrangements and falls short of the full clone set. An unresolved V gene accounts for under half of the shortfall where checked; the remainder is of unknown origin. The sample profile shows 130,000 or so clones; 9.2% of them were found once. The ten largest make up 0.68% of the sample. Sequenced: central memory CD4+ T cells from blood. The receptor source for this set is a man younger than 30 in good health.

This chain links TRBV7-7 with TRBJ2-5; 8 bases agree with TRBD1. V trimming: 3 bases; J trimming: 2 bases; junction bases outside the gene matches: 2. CDR1 is SSHAT and CDR2 is FNYEAQ in the germline V gene (reference sequence). The CDR3 contains 14 residues. The CDR3 loop is CASSLGQVQETQYF. The CDR3 region has the DNA TGTGCCAGCAGCTTGGGACAGGTTCAAGAGACCCAGTACTTC.

This clone turned up a few times. The chain uses TRBV10-3 and TRBJ2-2, with a weak D call TRBD1 (6 bases). The CDR3 contains 12 residues. Germline-derived CDR1 and CDR2 are ENHRY and SYGVKD. V gave up 10 bases and J gave up 7 bases, with 13 bases separating them. The CDR3 sequence: CASTRGIGELFF. The CDR3, as DNA: TGTGCCAGCACAAGGGGGATCGGGGAGCTGTTTTTT.

V usage is TRBV6-5 and J usage is TRBJ2-7, with a weak D call TRBD2 (6 bases). With 5 bases removed from V and 4 bases from J, the gap between germline ends came to 9 bases. The CDR3 sequence is 12 residues long. Germline CDR1 MNHEY, CDR2 SVGAGI. CDR3: CASSPGDYEQYF. DNA for the CDR3: TGTGCCAGCAGTCCGGGAGATTACGAGCAGTACTTC.

This clone turned up a few times. V gene TRBV11-2 combines with J gene TRBJ2-7; 7 bases line up with TRBD2. Trimming removed 0 bases from V and 2 bases from J; junction bases left unmatched: 1. The CDR3 sequence is 14 residues long. Germline CDR1 is SGHAT and CDR2 is FQNNGV. The DNA for the CDR3 is TGTGCCAGCAGCTTAGAGGGGGGGGCCTACGAGCAGTACTTC. Translation: CASSLEGGAYEQYF.

This sequence joins TRBV30 and TRBJ1-5; TRBD1 matches 8 bases. J was trimmed by 4 bases and V by 0 bases; bases with no gene match: 8. Germline V gives CDR1 GTSNPN, CDR2 SVGIG (reference sequence). The CDR3 loop spans 16 amino acids. CDR3 amino acids: CAWSVFGTGSNQPQHF. CDR3 in DNA: TGTGCCTGGAGTGTCTTCGGGACAGGATCAAATCAGCCCCAGCATTTT.

The chain employs TRBV28 and TRBJ1-4; D is possibly TRBD1 (5 bases). Germline V gene lookup returns CDR1 MDHEN and CDR2 SYDVKM. The CDR3 has 11 residues. Trimming removed 6 bases at V and 10 bases at J, with 9 bases between. The DNA of the CDR3 is TGTGCCAGCAGGGGGGAGGGAAAACTGTTTTTT. Protein: CASRGEGKLFF.

As to this clone: Additional DNA sequences in this sample encode the identical CDR3. The CDR3 protein is CASSLGPGFNQPQHF. The DNA of the CDR3 is TGTGCCAGCAGCTTAGGACCAGGTTTCAATCAGCCCCAGCATTTT. The chain couples TRBV7-9 to TRBJ1-5; no clear D gene. CDR1 SEHNR and CDR2 FQNEAQ come from the germline V gene (reference sequence). Trimming left V 1 base short and J 3 bases short, with 10 bases between. The CDR3 contains 15 residues. Filled out from reference TRBV7-9 and TRBJ1-5, the complete variable domain reads DTGVSQNPRHKITKRGQNVTFRCDPISEHNRLYWYRQTLGQGPEFLTYFQNEAQLEKSRLLSDRFSAERPKGSFSTLEIQRTEQGDSAMYLCASSLGPGFNQPQHFGDGTRLSIL.

This clone was detected only a few times. The genes are TRBV6-1 and TRBJ2-6; TRBD2 might be the D (5 bases). Germline-derived CDR1 and CDR2 are MNHNS and SASEGT. The CDR3 extends over 15 amino acids. The V end was cut by 8 bases, the J end by 2 bases, with 13 bases between. CDR3 sequence (DNA): TGTGCCAGCCGGACGGGGAAAACTGGGGCCAACGTCCTGACTTTC. This gives the protein CASRTGKTGANVLTF.

The DNA for the CDR3 is TGTGCCAGCAGTCTCCGACTAGCGGGGGACACAGATACGCAGTATTTT. It yields the protein CASSLRLAGDTDTQYF. The rearrangement uses TRBV2 and TRBJ2-3; TRBD2 matches at 12 bases. V lost 5 bases to trimming and J lost 2 bases; unmatched junction nucleotides: 5. Looked up from germline, CDR1 is SNHLY and CDR2 is FYNNEI. The CDR3 loop spans 16 amino acids.

This clone was detected a few times. This chain joins TRBV10-3 and TRBJ2-3; tentatively, D is TRBD2 (6 bases). The CDR3 totals 14 residues. CDR1 is ENHRY, CDR2 SYGVKD, per germline. Trimming cost V 2 bases and J 2 bases, with 8 bases left between them. The CDR3 DNA reads as TGTGCCATCAGTGAGCGGGGGATCACAGATACGCAGTATTTT. It encodes CAISERGITDTQYF.

This clone has just a few counts. The V call is TRBV10-3, the J call TRBJ2-1, with a tentative D call TRBD1 (5 bases). This CDR3 is 14 amino acids long. The germline V gene encodes CDR1 ENHRY and CDR2 SYGVKD. V dropped 2 bases and J dropped 5 bases, with 10 bases sitting between them. The CDR3 loop is CAISEATANNEQFF. The CDR3 nucleotides read TGTGCCATCAGTGAGGCGACAGCAAACAATGAGCAGTTCTTC.

The V call is TRBV5-4, the J call TRBJ2-2, with 9 bases aligning to TRBD1. The CDR3 runs to 15 residues. With 2 bases clipped from V and 6 bases from J, the junction kept 5 bases outside the gene matches. From germline, CDR1 is SGHNT and CDR2 YYREEE (reference sequence). The CDR3 coding sequence is TGTGCCAGCAGCTTAGGACAGGGGTTGGCCGGGGAGCTGTTTTTT. It yields the protein CASSLGQGLAGELFF.

The chain employs TRBV15 and TRBJ2-5, with D maybe TRBD1 (7 bases). The CDR3 contains 16 residues. Germline V gene data show CDR1 as LNHNV and CDR2 as YYDKDF (reference sequence). V gave up 0 bases and J gave up 10 bases, with 21 bases separating them. The CDR3 DNA sequence: TGTGCCACCAGCAGAGAGGGCGGGACAGACAAGAGAAACCAGTACTTC. Residues: CATSREGGTDKRNQYF.

The chain employs TRBV28 and TRBJ1-6; D remains ambiguous. The CDR3 runs to 15 residues. Trimming left V 2 bases short and J 4 bases short, with 9 bases between. Germline lookup yields CDR1 MDHEN and CDR2 SYDVKM. CDR3 coding DNA: TGTGCCAGCAGTTTAGGTCCTAGTTATAATTCACCCCTCCACTTT. Amino acid sequence: CASSLGPSYNSPLHF.

This clone was observed a few times. The chain combines TRBV13 with TRBJ2-1; TRBD2 is a possible D gene (6 bases). Trimming shortened V by 7 bases and J by 0 bases, and 13 bases separated the two germline ends. The CDR3 is made up of 15 amino acids. The V gene's germline CDR1 is PRHDT and CDR2 FYEKMQ (reference sequence). CDR3 residues: CASNVAAPSYNEQFF. The CDR3 DNA reads TGTGCCAGCAACGTAGCGGCCCCCTCCTACAATGAGCAGTTCTTC.

This clone was seen once. The chain recombines TRBV28 with TRBJ2-5; 9 positions match TRBD2. The germline gives CDR1 MDHEN, CDR2 SYDVKM. Trimming took 3 bases from V and 1 from J; bases not matched to a gene: 6. The CDR3 spans 16 residues. The CDR3 nucleotides read TGTGCCAGCAGTTTGACTGGTAGCGGGGGCCAAGAGACCCAGTACTTC. Its protein is CASSLTGSGGQETQYF.

This clone appeared a single time. This chain links TRBV2 with TRBJ1-1, with 10 bases lining up with TRBD1. V dropped 7 bases and J dropped 4; count of bases not matched to a gene: 9. Germline assignment: CDR1 SNHLY and CDR2 FYNNEI. The CDR3 consists of 15 residues. The CDR3: CASKDRGQEGTEAFF. The CDR3 region has the DNA TGTGCCAGCAAAGACAGGGGGCAGGAGGGCACTGAAGCTTTCTTT. Complete variable domain (other parts from reference TRBV2 and TRBJ1-1): EPEVTQTPSHQVTQMGQEVILRCVPISNHLYFYWYRQILGQKVEFLVSFYNNEISEKSEIFDDQFSVERPDGSNFTLKIRSTKLEDSAMYFCASKDRGQEGTEAFFGQGTRLTVV.

The chain joins TRBV5-1 to TRBJ2-1, with 7 bases aligning to TRBD2. Germline-derived CDR1 and CDR2 are SGHRS and YFSETQ. The length of the CDR3 is 16 residues. With 3 bases clipped from V and 4 bases from J, the junction kept 10 bases outside the gene matches. The CDR3, as DNA: TGCGCCAGCAGCTCCCAGGTCGGGGGGAGTTACAATGAGCAGTTCTTC. This encodes CASSSQVGGSYNEQFF.